The clone carrying this T cell receptor (beta chain) was counted a single time. The antigen remains undetermined. The data derive from a study of PD-1 blockade in classical Hodgkin lymphoma. Study-wide results and limits: Diminished baseline TCR diversity has been reported in newly diagnosed patients relative to healthy donors. While CD8+ TCR diversity did not rise significantly by C4D1, CD4+ TCR diversity did.

After autologous stem cell transplantation all patients relapsed, and prior brentuximab vedotin exposure differed between cohorts. Sequencing used immunoSEQ multiplex PCR; TCRdb keeps in-frame clones, though not all of them. The table lists approximately 5,000 clones, around 66% of them singletons. The TCR comes from a human donor with classical Hodgkin lymphoma. Here the sequenced sample was peripheral blood mononuclear cells (PBMCs), taken before the second cycle of nivolumab.

The CDR3 nucleotides read TGTGCCACGATCCGGGACGCCACCTATGGCTACACCTTC. It yields the protein CATIRDATYGYTF. The chain recombines TRBV30 with TRBJ1-2; possibly TRBD1 for D (5 bases). Germline loops: CDR1 GTSNPN, CDR2 SVGIG (reference sequence). V lost 8 bases, J lost 4 bases, and 17 bases lay in between. The CDR3 is 13 amino acids.